This TCR beta chain was identified in a study of blood T cell repertoires in COVID-19. In the study overall: Sites in the United States, Italy and Spain provided acute and convalescent COVID-19 samples. From T cells, B-cell-depleted T cells, or PBMCs came the material, which was cDNA or gDNA.

Original analysis: Quantification of nucleated cells was approximated via reference gene primer amplification. Repertoires were generated with immunoSEQ multiplex PCR, while TCRdb's copy carries only in-frame clones and drops some. V, J and clone size derive from that table, while D and trimming were established from the DNA sequence. The sample records fewer than 70,000 clones, 75% to 90% being singletons. Germline V gives CDR1 MDHEN, CDR2 SYDVKM. CDR3 length: 19 residues. V gave up 5 bases and J gave up 0 bases; unmatched junction bases: 11. The source of this sequence is a man aged 45-60 years with acute or convalescent COVID-19. The sample taken for sequencing was peripheral blood. The chain recombines TRBV28 with TRBJ2-6; 9 positions match TRBD2. In DNA form, the CDR3 reads TGTGCCAGCAGTGCGGGGGGGGCGGGAGGCCCCTCTGGGGCCAACGTCCTGACTTTC. This translates into CASSAGGAGGPSGANVLTF.